This T cell receptor (beta chain) appears in the sequencing data of a study of shared clonotypes between healthy human individuals. Sequenced by immunoSEQ multiplex PCR; TCRdb stores in-frame clones only, minus some. The sample carries 730,000 or so clones, approximately 79% recorded once. A CD45RA+ naive subset and a CD45RA-negative memory subset were split from CD4+ cells. The CDR3 extends over 14 amino acids. The ends lost 8 bases at V and 4 bases at J; junction bases unmatched: 8. CDR1 and CDR2 (germline): LNHDA, SQIVND (reference sequence). The V and J genes are TRBV19 and TRBJ2-1; the match to TRBD1 covers 7 bases. Sample: memory CD4+ T cells sorted from blood. Subset of the sample: CD45RA-negative fraction. This clonotype was sampled from a woman aged 25 to 39 in good health. This CDR3 reads CASSDRARYNEQFF. CDR3 nucleotide sequence: TGTGCCAGTTCCGACAGGGCCAGATACAATGAGCAGTTCTTC.